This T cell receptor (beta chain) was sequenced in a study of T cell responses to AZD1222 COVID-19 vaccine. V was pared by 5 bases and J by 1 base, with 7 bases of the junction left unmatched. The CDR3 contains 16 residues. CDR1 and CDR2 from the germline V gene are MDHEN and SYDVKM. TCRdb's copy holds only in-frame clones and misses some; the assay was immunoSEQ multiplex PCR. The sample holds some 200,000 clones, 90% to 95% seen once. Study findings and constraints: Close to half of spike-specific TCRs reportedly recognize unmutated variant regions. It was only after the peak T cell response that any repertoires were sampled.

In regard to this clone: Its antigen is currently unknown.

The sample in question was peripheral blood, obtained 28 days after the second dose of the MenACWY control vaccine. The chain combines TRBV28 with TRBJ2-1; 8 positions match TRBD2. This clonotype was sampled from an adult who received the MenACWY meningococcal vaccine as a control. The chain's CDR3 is CASSPRGGRSYNEQFF. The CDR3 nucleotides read TGTGCCAGCAGTCCCCGCGGGGGGCGGTCCTACAATGAGCAGTTCTTC. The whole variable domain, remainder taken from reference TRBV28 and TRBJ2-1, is DVKVTQSSRYLVKRTGEKVFLECVQDMDHENMFWYRQDPGLGLRLIYFSYDVKMKEKGDIPEGYSVSREKKERFSLILESASTNQTSMYLCASSPRGGRSYNEQFFGPGTRLTVL.